This entry describes one TCR beta chain. What it binds is unknown. This CDR3 is built from 14 residues. V lost 5 bases and J lost 2, with 12 bases in between. Germline-derived CDR1 and CDR2 are LNHNV and YYDKDF (reference sequence). This record belongs to a study of high-grade serous ovarian cancer treatment subgroups. Study at large: Samples averaged 14,192 reads and 7,000 or so unique TCR beta rearrangements. Broader study findings: Tumors within one patient showed repertoire similarity of roughly 0.1 to 0.85. TCR relatedness rose with neoantigen level and trended with mutation load.

Tumor samples were obtained before definitive surgery or chemotherapy. Assay: immunoSEQ multiplex PCR; the TCRdb copy retains only in-frame clones and omits some. The repertoire holds roughly 1,500 clones, with over 70% as singletons. Sequenced input: tumor tissue. The sequence came from a human donor with high-grade serous ovarian cancer. The chain couples TRBV15 to TRBJ1-2; D possibly corresponds to TRBD1 (5 bases). CDR3 sequence reads: CATSLDQGNYGYTF. CDR3 in DNA: TGTGCCACCAGCTTAGATCAGGGCAACTATGGCTACACCTTC.